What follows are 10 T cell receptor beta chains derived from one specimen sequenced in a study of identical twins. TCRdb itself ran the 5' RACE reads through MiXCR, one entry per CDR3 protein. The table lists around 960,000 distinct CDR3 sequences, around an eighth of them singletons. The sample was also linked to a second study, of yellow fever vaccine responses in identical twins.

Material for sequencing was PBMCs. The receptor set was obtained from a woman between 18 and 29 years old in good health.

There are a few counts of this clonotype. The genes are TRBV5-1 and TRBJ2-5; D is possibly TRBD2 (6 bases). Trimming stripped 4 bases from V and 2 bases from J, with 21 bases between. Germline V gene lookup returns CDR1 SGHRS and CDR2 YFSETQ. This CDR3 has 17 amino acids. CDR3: CASSPAWGLSIQETQYF. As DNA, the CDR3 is TGCGCCAGCAGCCCAGCTTGGGGACTTTCCATACAAGAGACCCAGTACTTC.

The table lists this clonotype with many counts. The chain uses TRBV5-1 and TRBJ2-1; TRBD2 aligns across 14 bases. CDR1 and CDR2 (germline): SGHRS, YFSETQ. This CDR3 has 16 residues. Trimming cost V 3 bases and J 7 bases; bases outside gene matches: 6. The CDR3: CASSSSGLAGVNEQFF. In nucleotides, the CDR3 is TGCGCCAGCAGCTCTTCGGGACTAGCGGGAGTAAATGAGCAGTTCTTC.

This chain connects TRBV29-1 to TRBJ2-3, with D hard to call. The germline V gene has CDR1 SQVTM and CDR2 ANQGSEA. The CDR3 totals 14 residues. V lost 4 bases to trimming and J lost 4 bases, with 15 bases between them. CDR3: CSVVLPKDADTQYF. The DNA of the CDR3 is TGCAGCGTTGTTCTTCCCAAGGACGCAGATACGCAGTATTTT.

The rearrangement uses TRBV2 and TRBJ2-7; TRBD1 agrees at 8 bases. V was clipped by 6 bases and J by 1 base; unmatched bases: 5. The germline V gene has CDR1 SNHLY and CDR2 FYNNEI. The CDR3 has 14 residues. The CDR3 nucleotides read TGTGCCAGCAGACGGACAGGGAAATCCTACGAGCAGTACGTC. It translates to CASRRTGKSYEQYV.

The CDR3 reads CAISEWQTGTGELFF. In DNA, the CDR3 is TGTGCCATCAGTGAGTGGCAAACCGGGACCGGGGAGCTGTTTTTT. The chain joins TRBV10-3 to TRBJ2-2; no firm D call. V gave up 1 base and J gave up 5 bases, with 11 bases separating them. Germline V gene lookup returns CDR1 ENHRY and CDR2 SYGVKD. The CDR3 sequence is 15 residues long.

The chain's CDR3 is CASRLRDLGSYEQYF. As DNA, the CDR3 is TGTGCCAGCAGATTGCGGGACTTAGGGTCCTACGAGCAGTACTTC. The V gene is TRBV11-2, the J gene TRBJ2-7, with TRBD2 as a possible D gene (6 bases). This CDR3 contains 15 residues. V lost 6 bases to trimming and J lost 1 base, with 16 bases between them. Germline assignment: CDR1 SGHAT and CDR2 FQNNGV.

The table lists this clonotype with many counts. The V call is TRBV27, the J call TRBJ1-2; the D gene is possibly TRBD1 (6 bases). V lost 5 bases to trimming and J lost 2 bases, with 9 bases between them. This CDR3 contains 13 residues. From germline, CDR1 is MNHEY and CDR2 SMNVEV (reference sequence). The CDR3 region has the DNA TGTGCCAGCAGTGAAGACAGGAACTATGGCTACACCTTC. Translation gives CASSEDRNYGYTF.

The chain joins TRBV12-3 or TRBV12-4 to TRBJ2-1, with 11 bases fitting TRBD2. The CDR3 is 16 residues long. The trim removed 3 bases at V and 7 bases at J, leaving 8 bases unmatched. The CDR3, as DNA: TGTGCCAGCAGTTTCGATCGACTAGCGGGACGGAATGAGCAGTTCTTC. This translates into CASSFDRLAGRNEQFF.

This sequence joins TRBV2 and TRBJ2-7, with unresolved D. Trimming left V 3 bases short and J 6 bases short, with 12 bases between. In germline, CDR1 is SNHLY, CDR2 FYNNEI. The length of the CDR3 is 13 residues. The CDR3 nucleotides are TGTGCCAGCAGTGAGTTAGGTCACGGCGAGCAGTACTTC. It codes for CASSELGHGEQYF. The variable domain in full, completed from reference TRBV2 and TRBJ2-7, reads EPEVTQTPSHQVTQMGQEVILRCVPISNHLYFYWYRQILGQKVEFLVSFYNNEISEKSEIFDDQFSVERPDGSNFTLKIRSTKLEDSAMYFCASSELGHGEQYFGPGTRLTVT.

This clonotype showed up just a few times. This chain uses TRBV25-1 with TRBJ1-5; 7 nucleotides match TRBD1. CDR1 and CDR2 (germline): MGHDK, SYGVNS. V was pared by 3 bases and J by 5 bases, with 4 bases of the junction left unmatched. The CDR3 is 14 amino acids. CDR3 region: CASSDDRADQPQHF. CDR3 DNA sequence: TGTGCCAGCAGTGACGACAGGGCCGATCAGCCCCAGCATTTT.